This is a list of T cell receptor beta chains from one sample in a study of blood T cell repertoires in COVID-19. Clones were sequenced by immunoSEQ multiplex PCR, and TCRdb holds only the in-frame ones, with some missing. The profile shows about 87,000 clones, about 85% of them singletons. Material for sequencing was peripheral blood. The receptors were gathered from a woman of 80 years or more with COVID-19, enrolled during active disease. The CDR3 runs from the conserved cysteine through the conserved F or W. The D gene is left open where the match is weak. For some rows the clone size is stated as once, few or many, or as a class when expanded; others skip it.

>TRBJ2-6|once|TRBD2|TRBV5-4
CASSLVAGGANVLTF
TGTGCCAGCAGCTTGGTAGCGGGGGGGGCCAACGTCCTGACTTTC
>TRBJ2-7|NA|NA|TRBV7-3
CASSLFPDSSYEQYF
TGTGCCAGCAGCTTATTCCCCGACAGCTCCTACGAGCAGTACTTC
>TRBJ1-2|NA|NA|TRBV20-1
CSASGYPVGYTF
TGCAGTGCTAGTGGGTACCCGGTAGGCTACACCTTC
>TRBJ1-2|NA|TRBD1|TRBV18
CASSPPGRGNYGYTF
TGTGCCAGCTCACCACCGGGCAGGGGGAACTATGGCTACACCTTC
>TRBJ1-1|NA|NA|TRBV21-1
CASNGGLNTEAFF
TGTGCCAGCAACGGGGGGCTGAACACTGAAGCTTTCTTT
>TRBJ1-1|NA|NA|TRBV27
CASSLQENTEAFF
TGTGCCAGCAGTTTACAGGAGAACACTGAAGCTTTCTTT
>TRBJ2-3|NA|TRBD2|TRBV10-1
CASAAHSGMLDTQYF
TGCGCCAGCGCAGCTCATAGCGGGATGCTAGATACGCAGTATTTT
>TRBJ1-6|NA|TRBD1|TRBV10-3
CAISNDRGGNSPLHF
TGTGCCATCAGCAACGACAGGGGCGGCAATTCACCCCTCCACTTT
>TRBJ2-2|NA|NA|TRBV27
CASSLFSGADTGTGELFF
TGTGCCAGCAGTTTGTTCTCGGGAGCGGATACTGGGACCGGGGAGCTGTTTTTT
>TRBJ1-2|NA|NA|TRBV2
CASSEMDMGANGYTF
TGTGCCAGCAGTGAAATGGATATGGGGGCGAATGGCTACACCTTC